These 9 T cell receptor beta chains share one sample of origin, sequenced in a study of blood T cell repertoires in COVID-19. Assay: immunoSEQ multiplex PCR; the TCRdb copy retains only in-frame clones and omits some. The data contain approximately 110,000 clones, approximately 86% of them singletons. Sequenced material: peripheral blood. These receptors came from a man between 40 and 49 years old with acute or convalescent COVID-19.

The chain's CDR3 is CASSSSGGVNTEAFF. The CDR3 region has the DNA TGTGCCAGTAGTTCGTCAGGGGGCGTGAACACTGAAGCTTTCTTT. The J gene is TRBJ1-1, the V gene TRBV19; 8 nucleotides agree with TRBD1. The CDR3 totals 15 residues. After removal of 5 bases from V and 0 bases from J, the junction contained 5 bases not matched to a gene. Germline V gene data show CDR1 as LNHDA and CDR2 as SQIVND (reference sequence). The full variable domain, its missing parts supplied by reference TRBV19 and TRBJ1-1, is DGGITQSPKYLFRKEGQNVTLSCEQNLNHDAMYWYRQDPGQGLRLIYYSQIVNDFQKGDIAEGYSVSREKKESFPLTVTSAQKNPTAFYLCASSSSGGVNTEAFFGQGTRLTVV.

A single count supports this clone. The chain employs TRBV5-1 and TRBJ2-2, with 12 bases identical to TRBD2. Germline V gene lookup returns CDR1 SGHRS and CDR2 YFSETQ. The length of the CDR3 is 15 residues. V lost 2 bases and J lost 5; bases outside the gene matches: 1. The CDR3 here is CASSFTSGRTGELFF. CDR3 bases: TGCGCCAGCAGCTTTACTAGCGGGAGGACCGGGGAGCTGTTTTTT.

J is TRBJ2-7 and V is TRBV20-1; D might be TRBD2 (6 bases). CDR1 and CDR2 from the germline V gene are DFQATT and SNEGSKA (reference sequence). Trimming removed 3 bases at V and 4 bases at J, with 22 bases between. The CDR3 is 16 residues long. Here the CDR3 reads CSASQRRRESGYEQYF. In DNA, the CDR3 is TGCAGTGCTAGTCAAAGACGGAGGGAATCGGGATACGAGCAGTACTTC.

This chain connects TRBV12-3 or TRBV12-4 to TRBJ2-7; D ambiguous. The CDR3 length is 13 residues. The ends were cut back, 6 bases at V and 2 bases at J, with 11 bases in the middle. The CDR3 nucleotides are TGTGCCAGCAGCTCCACACGGGCCTACGAGCAGTACTTC. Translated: CASSSTRAYEQYF.

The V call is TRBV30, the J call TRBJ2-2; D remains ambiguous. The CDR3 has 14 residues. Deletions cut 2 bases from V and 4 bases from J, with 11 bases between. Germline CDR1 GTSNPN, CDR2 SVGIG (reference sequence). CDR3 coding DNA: TGTGCCTGGAGTTATAGCTTATCCACCGGGGAGCTGTTTTTT. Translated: CAWSYSLSTGELFF.

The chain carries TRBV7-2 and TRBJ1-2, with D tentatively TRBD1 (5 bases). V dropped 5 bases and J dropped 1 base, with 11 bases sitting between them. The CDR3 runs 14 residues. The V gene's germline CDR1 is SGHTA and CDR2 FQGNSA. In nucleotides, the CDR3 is TGTGCCAGCAGCCAACAGGCCAGTAACTATGGCTACACCTTC. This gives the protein CASSQQASNYGYTF.

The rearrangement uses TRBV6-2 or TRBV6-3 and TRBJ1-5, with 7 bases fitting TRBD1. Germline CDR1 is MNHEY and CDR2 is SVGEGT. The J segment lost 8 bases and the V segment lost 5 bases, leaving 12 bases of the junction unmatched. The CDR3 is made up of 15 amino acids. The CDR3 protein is CASSPLTGMFKPQHF. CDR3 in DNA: TGTGCCAGCAGTCCCCTGACAGGGATGTTTAAGCCCCAGCATTTT.

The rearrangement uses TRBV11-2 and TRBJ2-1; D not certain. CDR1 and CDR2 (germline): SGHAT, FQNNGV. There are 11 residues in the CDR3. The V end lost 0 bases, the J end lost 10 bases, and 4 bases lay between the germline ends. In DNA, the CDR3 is TGTGCCAGCAGCTTAGAAGCGGAGCAGTTCTTC. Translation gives CASSLEAEQFF. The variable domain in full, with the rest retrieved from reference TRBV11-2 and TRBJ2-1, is EAGVAQSPRYKIIEKRQSVAFWCNPISGHATLYWYQQILGQGPKLLIQFQNNGVVDDSQLPKDRFSAERLKGVDSTLKIQPAKLEDSAVYLCASSLEAEQFFGPGTRLTVL.

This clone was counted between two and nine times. The CDR3 bases are TGTGCCATCAGTGGGGCAGGGACCTACGAGCAGTACTTC. This gives the protein CAISGAGTYEQYF. This chain joins TRBV10-3 and TRBJ2-7; possible D gene TRBD1, 5 bases. V was cut by 4 bases and J by 2 bases, with 9 bases left in between. CDR1 and CDR2 (germline): ENHRY, SYGVKD. The CDR3 is made up of 13 amino acids.